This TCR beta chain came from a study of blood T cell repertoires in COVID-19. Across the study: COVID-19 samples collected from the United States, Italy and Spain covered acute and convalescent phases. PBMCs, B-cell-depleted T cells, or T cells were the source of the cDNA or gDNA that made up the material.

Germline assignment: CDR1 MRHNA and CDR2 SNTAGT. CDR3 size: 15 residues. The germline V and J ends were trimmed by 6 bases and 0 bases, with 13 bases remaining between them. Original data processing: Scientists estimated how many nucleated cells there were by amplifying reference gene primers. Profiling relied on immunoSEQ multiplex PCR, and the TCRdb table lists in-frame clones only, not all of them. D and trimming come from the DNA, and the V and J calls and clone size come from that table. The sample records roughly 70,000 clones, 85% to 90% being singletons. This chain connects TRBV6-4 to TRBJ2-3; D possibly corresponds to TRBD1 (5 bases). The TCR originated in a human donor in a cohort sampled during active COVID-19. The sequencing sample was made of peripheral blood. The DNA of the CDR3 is TGTGCCAGCAGCAAAGGGGTAACTAGCACAGATACGCAGTATTTT. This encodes CASSKGVTSTDTQYF.